Below are 17 T cell receptor beta chains sequenced from a single sample in a study of identical twins. TCRdb passed the 5' RACE reads through MiXCR, listing each CDR3 protein once. Of more than 400,000 distinct CDR3 sequences listed, approximately 14% are singletons. These records were also assigned to another study, of yellow fever vaccine responses in identical twins.

The sequencing input was CD4+ T cells sorted from blood. Source of these receptors: a woman in her late teens or twenties in good health.

V and J are TRBV6-1 and TRBJ2-4; the match to TRBD1 covers 9 bases. V lost 5 bases, J lost 1 base, and 6 bases stayed unmatched. Germline V CDR1 and CDR2: MNHNS, SASEGT. The CDR3 sequence is 16 residues long. CDR3 nucleotides: TGTGCCAGCAGTCCGACAGGGGGTTTCGCCAAAAACATTCAGTACTTC. Protein sequence: CASSPTGGFAKNIQYF.

The chain combines TRBV20-1 with TRBJ1-1; no definite D call. The CDR3 runs to 14 residues. Trimming removed 0 bases from V and 2 bases from J, with 10 bases in between. CDR1 DFQATT and CDR2 SNEGSKA come from the germline V gene (reference sequence). This CDR3 is CSARDGSVNTEAFF. CDR3 bases: TGCAGTGCTAGAGATGGGTCAGTTAACACTGAAGCTTTCTTT.

This clonotype has more than one count but fewer than ten. V and J are TRBV4-1 and TRBJ1-1, with TRBD1 identical over 10 bases. The CDR3 has 16 amino acids. In germline, CDR1 is MGHRA, CDR2 YSYEKL. V shed 3 bases and J 8 bases; nucleotides not matched to a gene: 12. CDR3: CASSQATGTGDPEAFF. CDR3 DNA: TGCGCCAGCAGCCAGGCAACCGGGACAGGGGATCCCGAAGCTTTCTTT.

Ten or more counts support this clonotype. Here the CDR3 DNA reads TGTGCCACCAGTGATACCGACAGGGAGGATGGCTACACCTTC. This encodes CATSDTDREDGYTF. The chain recombines TRBV24-1 with TRBJ1-2; TRBD1 matches 7 bases. Trimming took 3 bases from V and 6 from J; bases not matched to a gene: 6. Germline V gives CDR1 KGHDR, CDR2 SFDVKD. CDR3 size: 14 residues.

The genes are TRBV20-1 and TRBJ2-3; TRBD2 might be the D (6 bases). V shed 5 bases and J shed 0 bases, with 15 bases lying between them. The V gene's germline CDR1 is DFQATT and CDR2 SNEGSKA (reference sequence). This CDR3 comprises 15 residues. The CDR3 region has the DNA TGCAGTGCTGGTGCGGGGTCACCTAGCACAGATACGCAGTATTTT. Amino acid sequence: CSAGAGSPSTDTQYF.

The sample holds a few counts of this clonotype. The chain carries TRBV12-3 or TRBV12-4 and TRBJ1-2, with D uncertain. The CDR3 contains 12 residues. The V end was cut by 6 bases, the J end by 7 bases, with 12 bases between. The CDR3 sequence: CASRALASGYTF. The DNA for the CDR3 is TGTGCCAGCAGAGCCCTCGCCTCTGGCTACACCTTC.

The gene calls are TRBV20-1 and TRBJ2-1; 7 bases align to TRBD2. CDR3 length: 17 residues. Germline CDR1 is DFQATT and CDR2 is SNEGSKA (reference sequence). V was clipped by 0 bases and J by 2 bases; unmatched bases: 10. The CDR3 region has the DNA TGCAGTGCTAGAGATCAAGCAGCGGGGAGACCCTACAATGAGCAGTTCTTC. It translates to CSARDQAAGRPYNEQFF.

The rearrangement uses TRBV18 and TRBJ1-1; D is perhaps TRBD1 (5 bases). Germline assignment: CDR1 KGHSH and CDR2 LQKENI. The length of the CDR3 is 12 residues. Trimming pared 2 bases from V and 8 bases from J, leaving 9 bases between. CDR3 coding DNA: TGTGCCAGCTCACCAGTAGAGGGGGAAGCTTTCTTT. As protein: CASSPVEGEAFF.

V gene TRBV6-1 combines with J gene TRBJ1-5, with TRBD1 matching over 7 bases. V shed 4 bases, J shed 7 bases, and the junction held 4 bases outside the gene matches. CDR1 is MNHNS and CDR2 is SASEGT in the germline V gene. The CDR3 sequence is 13 residues long. The CDR3: CASSVPQGQPQHF. CDR3 DNA sequence: TGTGCCAGCAGTGTCCCACAGGGGCAGCCCCAGCATTTT.

This clonotype was detected ten times or more. The chain couples TRBV7-9 to TRBJ1-6; D perhaps matches TRBD1 (5 bases). CDR3 length equals 16 residues. Germline V gene data show CDR1 as SEHNR and CDR2 as FQNEAQ (reference sequence). With 0 bases removed from V and 4 bases from J, the gap between germline ends came to 10 bases. The CDR3: CASSLALTEYNSPLHF. The CDR3 DNA reads as TGTGCCAGCAGCTTAGCGTTGACAGAATATAATTCACCCCTCCACTTT.

The CDR3 sequence is CSVEGLAGGPSSYNEQFF. Here the CDR3 DNA reads TGCAGCGTTGAGGGACTAGCGGGAGGCCCGAGCTCCTACAATGAGCAGTTCTTC. The J gene is TRBJ2-1, the V gene TRBV29-1; 15 bases agree with TRBD2. The CDR3 sequence is 18 residues long. Trimming took 3 bases from V and 0 from J; bases not matched to a gene: 6. Germline V lookup: CDR1 SQVTM, CDR2 ANQGSEA.

This clonotype showed up just a few times. The chain recombines TRBV12-3 or TRBV12-4 with TRBJ2-3, with a weak D call TRBD1 (6 bases). V was clipped by 1 base and J by 4 bases, with 24 bases between them. The CDR3 runs 19 residues. CDR3 residues: CASSLGGLFGRQLADTQYF. The CDR3 DNA reads as TGTGCCAGCAGTTTAGGGGGGCTTTTTGGGCGACAGCTAGCAGATACGCAGTATTTT.

This chain joins TRBV7-2 and TRBJ1-2; 9 bases match TRBD1. CDR1 and CDR2 from the germline V gene are SGHTA and FQGNSA. Unmatched junction bases numbered 7, after V lost 1 base and J lost 7 bases. The CDR3 is made up of 15 amino acids. The DNA for the CDR3 is TGTGCCAGCAGCTTAGTAAGGACAGGGGCCCTTGGCTACACCTTC. Translated: CASSLVRTGALGYTF.

A few counts support this clonotype. The genes are TRBV5-1 and TRBJ2-5; D is unresolved. The CDR3 is 12 amino acids. Germline CDR1 and CDR2: SGHRS and YFSETQ. V shed 6 bases and J shed 4 bases, with 10 bases lying between them. The CDR3 DNA reads as TGCGCCAGCACCCCCTCAGGAGAGACCCAGTACTTC. Residues: CASTPSGETQYF.

This chain uses TRBV7-8 with TRBJ1-2; D not resolved. V was clipped by 2 bases and J by 5 bases, with 12 bases between them. The CDR3 consists of 14 residues. Germline assignment: CDR1 SGHVS and CDR2 FQNEAQ. CDR3: CASSLKDSGYGYTF. CDR3 coding DNA: TGTGCCAGCAGCTTAAAGGATTCGGGTTATGGCTACACCTTC. The full variable domain, with the rest looked up from reference TRBV7-8 and TRBJ1-2, is GAGVSQSPRYKVAKRGQDVALRCDPISGHVSLFWYQQALGQGPEFLTYFQNEAQLDKSGLPSDRFFAERPEGSVSTLKIQRTQQEDSAVYLCASSLKDSGYGYTFGSGTRLTVV.

The CDR3 region is CASSQDWGRHKNIQYF. DNA of the CDR3: TGTGCCAGCAGCCAAGATTGGGGAAGACACAAAAACATTCAGTACTTC. This chain joins TRBV3-1 and TRBJ2-4; D not resolved. CDR1 LGHDT and CDR2 YNNKEL come from the germline V gene (reference sequence). V lost 0 bases to trimming and J lost 3 bases, with 12 bases between them. This CDR3 contains 16 residues.

The chain recombines TRBV4-1 with TRBJ2-3; a possible D gene is TRBD2 (5 bases). Germline V CDR1 and CDR2: MGHRA, YSYEKL. CDR3 length equals 12 residues. Trimming shortened V by 2 bases and J by 10 bases, and 10 bases separated the two germline ends. The CDR3: CASSQTLEAQYF. Written as DNA, the CDR3 is TGCGCCAGCAGCCAAACACTAGAAGCGCAGTATTTT.